This TCR beta chain was observed in a study of shared clonotypes between healthy human individuals. Study-wide context: A couple of women and a few men aged 18 to 49 made up the donors. General study findings and limits: Relative to memory subsets, naive subsets generally showed larger estimated richness.

TCRdb's table, derived via immunoSEQ multiplex PCR, lists solely in-frame clones and lacks some. The table records about 2.4 million clones, roughly nine tenths of them present only once. Concerning this clone itself: No antigen is known for it.

This CDR3 region has 12 residues. Germline CDR1 reads SEHNR; CDR2 reads FQNEAQ (reference sequence). V lost 5 bases and J 6 bases, leaving 10 bases between the germline ends. Sequenced material: naive CD4+ T cells sorted from blood. Described subset: CD45RA+ positively selected. The sequence came from a man in his late teens or twenties in good health. This chain connects TRBV7-9 to TRBJ1-1; D uncertain. This chain's CDR3 is CASSKSTAEAFF. DNA of the CDR3: TGTGCCAGCAGCAAAAGTACTGCTGAAGCTTTCTTT.